The 17 T cell receptor beta chains below come from one sample, sequenced in a study of T cell clonality in common variable immunodeficiency. Libraries were prepared by immunoSEQ multiplex PCR; TCRdb keeps only in-frame clonotypes and omits some of them. Recorded here are 30,000 to 40,000 clones, none singletons. The sequenced material came from peripheral blood mononuclear cells. The receptor source for this set is a person aged 18-70 years in good health.

This clone has a count of ten or more. From the germline J gene comes the end of the CDR3, since the read stops 3 residues before it. V gene TRBV19 combines with J gene TRBJ1-1; TRBD1 matches 8 bases. The CDR3 has 17 amino acids. V lost 5 bases, J lost 3 bases, and 14 bases stayed unmatched. CDR1 and CDR2 (germline): LNHDA, SQIVND (reference sequence). The CDR3 sequence: CASSPRTGLDSDTEAFF. CDR3 DNA, as far as it was read: TGTGCCAGTAGTCCGCGGACAGGGCTTGATTCCGACACTGAA.

The table lists this clone with many counts. The CDR3 extends 3 residues past the end of the read, so its final part is completed from the germline J gene. The chain combines TRBV5-1 with TRBJ2-7; D might be TRBD1 (6 bases). The germline CDR1 and CDR2 sequences are SGHRS and YFSETQ. Between the trimmed V and J ends, which lost 2 bases and 2 bases, there was a span of 8 bases. This CDR3 comprises 13 residues. CDR3 region: CASSFSGAYEQYF. CDR3 DNA, as far as it was read: TGCGCCAGCAGCTTTTCAGGGGCCTACGAG.

This clone was seen repeatedly, ten times or more. The covered CDR3 bases are TGCAGCGGTGAGACTAGCCATGAG. Amino acid sequence: CSGETSHE. The whole CDR3 reads CSGETSHEQFF. The chain links TRBV29-1 to TRBJ2-1, with TRBD2 matching 7 bases. The CDR3 goes on 3 residues after the read ends, and that part is filled in from the germline J gene. Looked up from germline, CDR1 is SQVTM and CDR2 is ANQGSEA. Germline trimming cut 7 bases from V and 8 bases from J; bases unmatched to any gene: 5. The CDR3 runs to 11 residues.

With regard to this clone: The read halts 3 residues ahead of the CDR3 end, with the missing end drawn from the germline J gene. The V call is TRBV19, the J call TRBJ2-7, with 8 bases matching TRBD2. After removal of 8 bases from V and 4 bases from J, the junction contained 16 bases not matched to a gene. There are 16 residues in the CDR3. Germline CDR1 reads LNHDA; CDR2 reads SQIVND (reference sequence). The chain's CDR3 is CASAPGSGRGRYEQYF. The sequenced part of the CDR3 DNA is TGTGCCAGTGCCCCCGGGAGCGGGAGAGGAAGGTACGAG. Looking up the rest from reference TRBV19 and TRBJ2-7 gives the full variable domain: DGGITQSPKYLFRKEGQNVTLSCEQNLNHDAMYWYRQDPGQGLRLIYYSQIVNDFQKGDIAEGYSVSREKKESFPLTVTSAQKNPTAFYLCASAPGSGRGRYEQYFGPGTRLTVT.

There are many counts of this clone. Partial CDR3 DNA: TGTGCCAGCAGCTTAGTATACGCGGGCCAGACCGCAGATACG. This gives the protein CASSLVYAGQTADT. The CDR3 as a whole reads CASSLVYAGQTADTQYF. J is TRBJ2-3 and V is TRBV7-6; tentative D call: TRBD2 (5 bases). The CDR3 extends 3 residues past the end of the read, so its final part is completed from the germline J gene. Trimming cost V 1 base and J 4 bases, with 18 bases left between them. This CDR3 region has 17 residues. The germline gives CDR1 SGHVS, CDR2 FNYEAQ.

This clone was counted ten times or more. Sequencing ends 3 residues short of the CDR3 end; the germline J gene provides the rest. The chain links TRBV5-1 to TRBJ2-7, with 9 nucleotides matching TRBD1. The CDR3 sequence is 18 residues long. The V and J ends lost 0 bases and 0 bases, in that order; junction bases with no gene match: 10. Germline values: CDR1 SGHRS, CDR2 YFSETQ. The CDR3 reads CASSLEGQGPLYSYEQYF. CDR3 DNA, as far as it was read: TGCGCCAGCAGCTTGGAAGGACAGGGGCCCTTATACTCCTACGAG.

Worth noting for this clone: The CDR3 end is not reached by the read, which stops 3 residues before it; the germline J gene fills it in. V and J are TRBV19 and TRBJ2-1; 8 nucleotides line up with TRBD1. Germline CDR1 and CDR2: LNHDA and SQIVND (reference sequence). The CDR3 extends over 16 amino acids. V dropped 5 bases and J dropped 4; count of bases not matched to a gene: 10. The sequenced part of the CDR3 DNA is TGTGCCAGTAGTCCGGATTTTACAGGGGGTTACAATGAG. Translated, it gives CASSPDFTGGYNE. The complete CDR3 protein is CASSPDFTGGYNEQFF.

This clone was detected many times. The junction and the germline gene differ at one end; a read error may be behind it. Read data end 3 residues before the CDR3 end; the end is taken from the germline J gene. The V and J genes are TRBV2 and TRBJ1-1; D is unclear. Germline-derived CDR1 and CDR2 are SNHLY and FYNNEI. This CDR3 region has 11 residues. CDR3 residues: CASREGYGAFF. The sequenced CDR3 bases are TGTGCCAGCAGGGAAGGGTACGGA.

This clone has more than one count but fewer than ten. A much larger clone sits a single nucleotide away, making a read error possible. The DNA ends 3 residues before the CDR3 does, and the rest of the CDR3 is filled in from the germline J gene. Additional DNA sequences in this sample encode the identical CDR3. The rearrangement joins TRBV19 to TRBJ1-3, with TRBD1 as a possible D gene (6 bases). This CDR3 contains 14 residues. From germline, CDR1 is LNHDA and CDR2 SQIVND (reference sequence). The CDR3 is CASKEGGAGNTIYF. The sequenced CDR3 bases are TGTGCCAGTAAAGAAGGGGGAGCTGGAAACACG.

This clone has ten or more counts. The CDR3 bases that were read are TGTGCCAGCAGCTTAGCGCTTAGAAACACCGGGGAG. This codes for CASSLALRNTGE. The CDR3 in full is CASSLALRNTGELFF. The chain uses TRBV7-2 and TRBJ2-2; D unresolved. The CDR3 goes on 3 residues after the read ends, and that part is filled in from the germline J gene. The CDR3 loop spans 15 amino acids. Germline V gives CDR1 SGHTA, CDR2 FQGNSA. The V end was cut by 0 bases, the J end by 2 bases, with 7 bases between.

This clone came up many times. The CDR3 end lies 3 residues beyond the end of the read and is filled in from the germline J gene. The V gene is TRBV6-2 or TRBV6-3, the J gene TRBJ2-7, with 10 bases fitting TRBD2. Trimming at V came to 7 bases and at J to 0 bases, leaving 6 bases not matched to a gene. Germline CDR1 and CDR2: MNHEY and SVGEGT. The CDR3 is made up of 15 amino acids. The part of the CDR3 DNA that was read is TGTGCCAGCACCGGAGGACTAGCGGACTCCTACGAG. Amino acid sequence: CASTGGLADSYE. The full CDR3 protein is CASTGGLADSYEQYF.

This clone was observed at least ten times. Coverage ceases 3 residues before the CDR3 finishes, and the germline J gene fills in the end. V gene TRBV5-1 combines with J gene TRBJ1-2; a possible D gene is TRBD1 (6 bases). The germline gives CDR1 SGHRS, CDR2 YFSETQ. The CDR3 runs 14 residues. The CDR3 sequence is CASSLWGQNRGYTF. The DNA read from the CDR3 is TGCGCCAGCAGCTTGTGGGGGCAAAATCGAGGC.

This clone was observed many times. Sequencing ends 3 residues short of the CDR3 end; the germline J gene provides the rest. V and J are TRBV5-1 and TRBJ2-7; 7 nucleotides match TRBD2. The germline CDR1 and CDR2 sequences are SGHRS and YFSETQ. V dropped 5 bases and J dropped 1; count of bases not matched to a gene: 6. The CDR3 covers 14 residues. The DNA read from the CDR3 is TGCGCCAGCAGATTGAATAGCGGGTCCTACGAG. Its translation is CASRLNSGSYE. The full CDR3 reads CASRLNSGSYEQYF.

This clone has only a few counts. The sequence runs out 3 residues before the end of the CDR3; the remainder is reconstructed from the germline J gene. The J gene is TRBJ1-3, the V gene TRBV18, with D unclear. Between the trimmed V and J ends, which lost 0 bases and 0 bases, there was a span of 9 bases. This CDR3 has 16 residues. Germline CDR1 and CDR2: KGHSH and LQKENI. The CDR3 loop reads CASSPPSPLSGNTIYF. The sequenced CDR3 bases are TGTGCCAGCTCACCACCGTCTCCACTCTCTGGAAACACC.

This clone has at least ten counts. The sequence runs out 3 residues before the end of the CDR3; the remainder is reconstructed from the germline J gene. The rearrangement uses TRBV5-1 and TRBJ2-2; D gene unclear. Germline assignment: CDR1 SGHRS and CDR2 YFSETQ. V lost 4 bases to trimming and J lost 5 bases, with 12 bases between them. This CDR3 spans 14 amino acids. Here the CDR3 reads CASSLNRWTGELFF. Incomplete CDR3 DNA: TGCGCCAGCAGCCTAAATAGATGGACCGGGGAG.

In regard to this clone: The read halts 3 residues ahead of the CDR3 end, with the missing end drawn from the germline J gene. This chain links TRBV5-6 with TRBJ2-5; D gene ambiguous. This CDR3 is built from 14 residues. CDR1 SGHDT and CDR2 YYEEEE come from the germline V gene. Trimming removed 2 bases from V and 2 bases from J, with 10 bases in between. CDR3 sequence reads: CASSLRTTQETQYF. The sequenced part of the CDR3 DNA is TGTGCCAGCAGCTTACGCACAACGCAAGAGACC.

This clone was seen many times. The read comes to an end 3 residues before the CDR3 does, leaving the germline J gene to fill in the end. The gene calls are TRBV7-3 and TRBJ2-1; TRBD1 aligns across 8 bases. Germline lookup yields CDR1 SGHTA and CDR2 FQGTGA. CDR3 length: 15 residues. The V and J ends lost 5 bases and 3 bases, in that order; junction bases with no gene match: 6. The DNA read from the CDR3 is TGTGCCAGCAGCCCTGACAGGGGCGACTACAATGAG. It specifies CASSPDRGDYNE. The whole CDR3 sequence reads CASSPDRGDYNEQFF.